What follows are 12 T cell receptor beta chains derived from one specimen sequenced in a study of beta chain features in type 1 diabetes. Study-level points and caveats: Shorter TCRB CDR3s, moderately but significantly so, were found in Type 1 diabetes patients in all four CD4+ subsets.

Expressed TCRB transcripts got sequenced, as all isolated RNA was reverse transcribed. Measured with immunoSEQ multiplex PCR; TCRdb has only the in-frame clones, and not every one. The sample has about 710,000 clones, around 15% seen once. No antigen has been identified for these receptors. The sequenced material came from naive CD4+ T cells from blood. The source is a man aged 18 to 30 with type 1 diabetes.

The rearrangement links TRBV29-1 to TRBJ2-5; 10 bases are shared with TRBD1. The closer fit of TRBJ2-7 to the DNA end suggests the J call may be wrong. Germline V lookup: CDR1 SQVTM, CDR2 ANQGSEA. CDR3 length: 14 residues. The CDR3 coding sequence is TGCAGCGTGGGGGACAGGGGAGGCCCCTACGAGCAGTACTTC. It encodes CSVGDRGGPYEQYF.

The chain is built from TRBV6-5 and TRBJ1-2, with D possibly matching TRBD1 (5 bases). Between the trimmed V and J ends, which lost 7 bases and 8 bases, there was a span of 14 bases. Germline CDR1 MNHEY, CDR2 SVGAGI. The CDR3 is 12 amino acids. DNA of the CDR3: TGTGCCAGCACTCGGGGGGTTAAGGGCTACACCTTC. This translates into CASTRGVKGYTF.

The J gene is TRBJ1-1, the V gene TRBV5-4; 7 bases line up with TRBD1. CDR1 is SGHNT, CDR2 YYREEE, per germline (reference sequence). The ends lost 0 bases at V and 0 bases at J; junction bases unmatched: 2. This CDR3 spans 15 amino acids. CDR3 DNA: TGTGCCAGCAGCTTGGCAGGGGGGATGAACACTGAAGCTTTCTTT. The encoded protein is CASSLAGGMNTEAFF.

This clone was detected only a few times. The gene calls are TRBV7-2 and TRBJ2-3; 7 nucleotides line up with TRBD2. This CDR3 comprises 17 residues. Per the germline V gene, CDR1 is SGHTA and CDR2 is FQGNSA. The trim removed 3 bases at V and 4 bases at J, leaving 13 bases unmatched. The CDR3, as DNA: TGTGCCAGCAGCTTGAGGGGATCGACTAGCTTCCCAGATACGCAGTATTTT. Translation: CASSLRGSTSFPDTQYF.

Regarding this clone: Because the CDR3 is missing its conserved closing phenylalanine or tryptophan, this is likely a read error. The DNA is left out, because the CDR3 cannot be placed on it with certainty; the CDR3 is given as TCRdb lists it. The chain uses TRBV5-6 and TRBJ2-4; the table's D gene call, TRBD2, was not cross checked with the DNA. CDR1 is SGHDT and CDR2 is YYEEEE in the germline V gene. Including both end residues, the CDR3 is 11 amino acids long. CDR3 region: CASSLAGRVVI.

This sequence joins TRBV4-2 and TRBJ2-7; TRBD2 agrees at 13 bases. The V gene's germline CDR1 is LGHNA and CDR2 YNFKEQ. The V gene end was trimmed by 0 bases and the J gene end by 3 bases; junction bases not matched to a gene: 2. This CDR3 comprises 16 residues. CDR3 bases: TGTGCCAGCAGCCAAGAAGGGACTAGCGGGGACTACGAGCAGTACTTC. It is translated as CASSQEGTSGDYEQYF.

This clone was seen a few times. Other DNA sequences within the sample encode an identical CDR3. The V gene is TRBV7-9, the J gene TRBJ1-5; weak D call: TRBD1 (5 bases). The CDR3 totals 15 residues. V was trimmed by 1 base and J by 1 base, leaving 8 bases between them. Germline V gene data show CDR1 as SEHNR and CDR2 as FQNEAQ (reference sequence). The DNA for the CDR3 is TGTGCCAGCAGCTTAGTAGGGGACAGCAATCAGCCCCAGCATTTT. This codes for CASSLVGDSNQPQHF. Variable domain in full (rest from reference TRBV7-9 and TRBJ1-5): DTGVSQNPRHKITKRGQNVTFRCDPISEHNRLYWYRQTLGQGPEFLTYFQNEAQLEKSRLLSDRFSAERPKGSFSTLEIQRTEQGDSAMYLCASSLVGDSNQPQHFGDGTRLSIL.

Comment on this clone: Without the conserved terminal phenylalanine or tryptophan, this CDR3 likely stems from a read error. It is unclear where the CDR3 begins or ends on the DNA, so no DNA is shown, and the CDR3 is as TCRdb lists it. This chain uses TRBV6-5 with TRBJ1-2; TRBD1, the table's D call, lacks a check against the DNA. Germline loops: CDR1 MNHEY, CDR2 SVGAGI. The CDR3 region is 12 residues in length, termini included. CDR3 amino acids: CASSARGTGVLL.

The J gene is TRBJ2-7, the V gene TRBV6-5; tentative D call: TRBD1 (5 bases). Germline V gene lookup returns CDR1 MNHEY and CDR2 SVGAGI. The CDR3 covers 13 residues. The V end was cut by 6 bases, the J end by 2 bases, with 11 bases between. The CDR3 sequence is CASRRLGAYEQYF. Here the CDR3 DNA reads TGTGCCAGCAGACGCCTAGGGGCCTACGAGCAGTACTTC.

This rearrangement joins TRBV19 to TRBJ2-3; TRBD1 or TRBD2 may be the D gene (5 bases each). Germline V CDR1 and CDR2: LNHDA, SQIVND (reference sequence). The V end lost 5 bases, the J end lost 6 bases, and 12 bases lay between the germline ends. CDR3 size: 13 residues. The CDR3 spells CASSVGAYDTQYF. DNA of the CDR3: TGTGCCAGTAGTGTCGGGGCCTACGATACGCAGTATTTT. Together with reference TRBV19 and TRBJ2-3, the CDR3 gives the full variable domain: DGGITQSPKYLFRKEGQNVTLSCEQNLNHDAMYWYRQDPGQGLRLIYYSQIVNDFQKGDIAEGYSVSREKKESFPLTVTSAQKNPTAFYLCASSVGAYDTQYFGPGTRLTVL.

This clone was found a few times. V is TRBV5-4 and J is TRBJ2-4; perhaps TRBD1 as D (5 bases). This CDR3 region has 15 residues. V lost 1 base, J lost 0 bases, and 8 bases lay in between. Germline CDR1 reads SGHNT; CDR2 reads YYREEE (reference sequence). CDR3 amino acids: CASSLLGPAKNIQYF. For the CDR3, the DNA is TGTGCCAGCAGCTTGTTGGGGCCAGCCAAAAACATTCAGTACTTC.

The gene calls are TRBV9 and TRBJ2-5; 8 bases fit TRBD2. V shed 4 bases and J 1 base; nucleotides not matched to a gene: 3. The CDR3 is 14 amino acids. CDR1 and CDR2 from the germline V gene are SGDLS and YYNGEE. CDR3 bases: TGTGCCAGCAGCTCTAGCGGGCCCCAAGAGACCCAGTACTTC. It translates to CASSSSGPQETQYF.